This is a list of T cell receptor beta chains from one sample in a study of blood T cell repertoires in COVID-19. The table came from immunoSEQ multiplex PCR; TCRdb's copy has only in-frame clones and leaves some out. The table has 180,000 or so clones, roughly 86% seen once. What was sequenced was peripheral blood. These receptor sequences come from a man aged 35-49 years with active or convalescent COVID-19. The CDR3 runs from the conserved cysteine through the conserved F or W. A D gene is named only where the DNA matches it firmly. Not all rows give a size; the values are once, few, many and, for expanded clones, a class.

>NA|TRBJ1-6|NA|TRBV5-4
CASSLALENSPLHF
TGTGCCAGCAGCTTGGCCTTAGAGAATTCACCCCTCCACTTT
>NA|TRBJ1-2|NA|TRBV2
CASRQEANYGYTF
TGTGCCAGCAGACAGGAAGCTAACTATGGCTACACCTTC
>NA|TRBJ1-2|TRBD1|TRBV4-1
CASSQPTGGFYGYTF
TGCGCCAGCAGCCAACCGACAGGGGGCTTCTATGGCTACACCTTC
>NA|TRBJ2-5|NA|TRBV28
CASSVSGAGRETQYF
TGTGCCAGCAGTGTATCAGGGGCGGGTAGAGAGACCCAGTACTTC
>NA|TRBJ1-3|NA|TRBV20-1
CSASPGYSGNTIYF
TGCAGTGCTAGTCCAGGCTACTCTGGAAACACCATATATTTT
>NA|TRBJ1-1|NA|TRBV6-5
CAAKGGPTEAFF
TGTGCCGCGAAAGGGGGTCCAACCGAAGCTTTCTTT
>NA|TRBJ1-1|NA|TRBV7-8
CASSLRTPNTEAFF
TGTGCCAGCAGCTTACGTACACCGAACACTGAAGCTTTCTTT
>NA|TRBJ2-2|TRBD1|TRBV25-1
CASGGGTGGTGELFF
TGTGCCAGCGGAGGTGGGACAGGTGGGACCGGGGAGCTGTTTTTT
>NA|TRBJ1-4|TRBD1|TRBV2
CASSGQGMNEKLFF
TGTGCCAGCTCAGGACAGGGAATGAATGAAAAACTGTTTTTT
>NA|TRBJ2-2|NA|TRBV11-3
CASQRSNTGELFF
TGTGCCAGCCAGCGGTCGAACACCGGGGAGCTGTTTTTT
>NA|TRBJ2-2|NA|TRBV30
CAWSVGSGVNTGELFF
TGTGCCTGGAGTGTGGGTAGCGGAGTGAACACCGGGGAGCTGTTTTTT
>NA|TRBJ1-2|TRBD1|TRBV5-4
CASSGGTGEAYGYTF
TGTGCCAGCAGCGGGGGGACAGGGGAGGCCTATGGCTACACCTTC
>NA|TRBJ1-5|NA|TRBV9
CASSVSGESNQPQHF
TGTGCCAGCAGCGTATCGGGGGAGAGCAATCAGCCCCAGCATTTT
>few|TRBJ2-3|TRBD2|TRBV5-1
CASSLAGGTGSTDTQYF
TGCGCCAGCAGCTTGGCCGGGGGGACTGGCTCCACAGATACGCAGTATTTT
>NA|TRBJ1-5|NA|TRBV4-3
CASSQDLTVLKPQHF
TGCGCCAGCAGCCAAGATCTGACAGTCCTAAAGCCCCAGCATTTT
>NA|TRBJ1-1|NA|TRBV6-5
CASSLSAEAFF
TGTGCCAGCAGTTTGTCCGCTGAAGCTTTCTTT
>NA|TRBJ1-5|NA|TRBV7-2
CASSLGQNNQPQHF
TGTGCCAGCAGCTTAGGGCAGAACAATCAGCCCCAGCATTTT
>NA|TRBJ1-1|NA|TRBV7-9
CASSIGQYNTEAFF
TGTGCCAGCAGCATAGGACAATATAACACTGAAGCTTTCTTT
>NA|TRBJ1-2|TRBD1|TRBV29-1
CSVEVDRGRSGYTF
TGCAGCGTTGAAGTGGACAGGGGGCGAAGTGGCTACACCTTC
>NA|TRBJ1-2|TRBD1|TRBV7-9
CASSLSTGRSVYGYTF
TGTGCCAGCAGCCTTTCGACAGGGCGGTCGGTATATGGCTACACCTTC
>NA|TRBJ2-3|NA|TRBV5-4
CASRDRVTDTQYF
TGTGCCAGCCGCGACAGAGTCACAGATACGCAGTATTTT
>once|TRBJ2-2|NA|TRBV4-1
CASSQAHLGNTGELFF
TGCGCCAGCAGCCAAGCACATCTAGGGAACACCGGGGAGCTGTTTTTT
>NA|TRBJ1-5|NA|TRBV27
CASSLSAGLNQPQHF
TGTGCCAGCAGTTTATCGGCAGGCTTGAATCAGCCCCAGCATTTT
>NA|TRBJ2-1|NA|TRBV4-1
CASSQYQQTAAEYNEQFF
TGCGCCAGCAGCCAGTACCAGCAGACAGCTGCCGAATACAATGAGCAGTTCTTC
>NA|TRBJ1-1|TRBD1|TRBV30
CAIDRVVEAFF
TGTGCGATAGACAGGGTGGTTGAAGCTTTCTTT
>NA|TRBJ1-4|NA|TRBV15
CATSRSGTNEKLFF
TGTGCCACCAGCAGATCAGGAACTAATGAAAAACTGTTTTTT
>NA|TRBJ1-1|TRBD1|TRBV6-5
CASSRQGGGEAFF
TGTGCCAGCAGTAGACAGGGGGGCGGTGAAGCTTTCTTT
>NA|TRBJ1-2|NA|TRBV30
CAWSYYRSGGGGYGYTF
TGTGCCTGGAGTTACTACCGCAGCGGGGGCGGAGGCTATGGCTACACCTTC
>NA|TRBJ2-2|NA|TRBV7-2
CASTYPWGDVGTGELFF
TGTGCCAGCACCTACCCCTGGGGGGATGTAGGCACCGGGGAGCTGTTTTTT
>once|TRBJ2-3|NA|TRBV7-9
CASSLWLSDTQYF
TGTGCCAGCAGCTTATGGCTGTCAGATACGCAGTATTTT
>few|TRBJ2-3|TRBD1|TRBV5-4
CASSFDRVRNWYF
TGTGCCAGCAGCTTCGACAGGGTGAGGAATTGGTATTTT
>NA|TRBJ2-5|TRBD2|TRBV19
CASSNSGGAGETQYF
TGTGCCAGTAGTAATAGCGGGGGGGCCGGGGAGACCCAGTACTTC
>many|TRBJ1-3|NA|TRBV6-5
CASSNGLGNTIYF
TGTGCCAGCAGCAACGGACTGGGAAACACCATATATTTT
>NA|TRBJ2-1|TRBD2|TRBV2
CASSLSGGSYNEQFF
TGTGCCAGCAGCCTTAGCGGGGGGTCCTACAATGAGCAGTTCTTC
>few|TRBJ1-2|NA|TRBV6-5
CASSSPRGGANGYTF
TGTGCCAGCAGTTCCCCCCGAGGGGGGGCAAATGGCTACACCTTC
>NA|TRBJ2-5|NA|TRBV7-8
CASIRLGLLGETQYF
TGTGCCAGCATCCGATTGGGACTTTTAGGGGAGACCCAGTACTTC
>few|TRBJ2-7|NA|TRBV27
CASSLLAGQPEQYF
TGTGCCAGCAGTTTATTGGCGGGACAGCCAGAGCAGTACTTC
>few|TRBJ1-5|NA|TRBV30
CAWRPGSSSNQPQHF
TGTGCCTGGAGGCCAGGGTCCAGTAGCAATCAGCCCCAGCATTTT
>NA|TRBJ2-1|TRBD1|TRBV24-1
CATSDYRQGNEQFF
TGTGCCACCAGTGACTATAGACAGGGGAATGAGCAGTTCTTC
>NA|TRBJ1-4|TRBD1|TRBV24-1
CATSDPGQGNEKLFF
TGTGCCACCAGTGACCCAGGACAGGGTAATGAAAAACTGTTTTTT
>NA|TRBJ2-2|NA|TRBV4-3
CASSQDSGAGELFF
TGCGCCAGCAGCCAAGATAGCGGAGCCGGGGAGCTGTTTTTT
>NA|TRBJ1-5|NA|TRBV27
CASSLAPTRAQHF
TGTGCCAGCAGTTTAGCCCCCACGAGGGCCCAGCATTTT
>NA|TRBJ1-2|TRBD1|TRBV6-5
CASSTGTGIHGYTF
TGTGCCAGCAGCACCGGGACAGGGATCCATGGCTACACCTTC
>NA|TRBJ1-1|NA|TRBV30
CAWSTVNTEAFF
TGTGCCTGGAGTACGGTGAACACTGAAGCTTTCTTT
>NA|TRBJ2-1|NA|TRBV21-1
CASSKGVRDREYSEQFF
TGTGCCAGCAGCAAAGGAGTCCGGGACAGGGAATACAGTGAGCAGTTCTTC
>NA|TRBJ1-4|TRBD1|TRBV5-1
CASSIRTGLGDEKLFF
TGCGCCAGCAGCATCCGGACAGGGCTGGGTGATGAAAAACTGTTTTTT
>NA|TRBJ2-7|NA|TRBV6-6
CASSYERVSSYEQYF
TGTGCCAGCAGTTACGAGCGGGTAAGCTCCTACGAGCAGTACTTC